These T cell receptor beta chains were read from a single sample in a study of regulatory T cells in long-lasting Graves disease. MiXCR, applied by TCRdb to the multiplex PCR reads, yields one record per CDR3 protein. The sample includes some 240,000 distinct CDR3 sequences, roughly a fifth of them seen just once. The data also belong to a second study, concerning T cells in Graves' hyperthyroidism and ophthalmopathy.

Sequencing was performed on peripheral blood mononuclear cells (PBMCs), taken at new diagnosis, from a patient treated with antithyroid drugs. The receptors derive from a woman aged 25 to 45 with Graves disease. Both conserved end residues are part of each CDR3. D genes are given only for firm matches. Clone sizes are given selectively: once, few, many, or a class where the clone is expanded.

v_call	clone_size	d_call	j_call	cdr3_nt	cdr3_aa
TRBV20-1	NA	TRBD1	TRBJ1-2	TGCAGTGCTCACCCCCGGGACAGGGGACACTATGGCTACACCTTC	CSAHPRDRGHYGYTF
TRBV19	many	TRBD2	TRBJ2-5	TGTGCCAGTAGACACGCGACTAGCGGGGGGTACCAAGAGACCCAGTACTTC	CASRHATSGGYQETQYF
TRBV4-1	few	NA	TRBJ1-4	TGCGCCAGCAGCCACCCCGGCCGGGAAGTGGGCGAAAAACTGTTTTTT	CASSHPGREVGEKLFF
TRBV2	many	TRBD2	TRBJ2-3	TGTGCCAGCAGTGACAAGCGGGGGGCCAGGGGAGATACGCAGTATTTT	CASSDKRGARGDTQYF
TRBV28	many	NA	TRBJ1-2	TGTGCCAGCAGGTTACAGGGAGGGTATGGCTACACCTTC	CASRLQGGYGYTF
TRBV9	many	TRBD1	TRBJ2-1	TGTGCCAGCAGCGTAGGCAGGGGGACAAGGGATACAATGGATTATGAGCAGTTCTTC	CASSVGRGTRDTMDYEQFF
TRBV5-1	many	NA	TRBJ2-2	TGCGCCAGCAGCAACGGCCATAACACCGGGGAGCTGTTTTTT	CASSNGHNTGELFF
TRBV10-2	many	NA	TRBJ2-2	TGCGCCAGCAGCGAAATCCAGGACACCGGGGAGCTGTTTTTT	CASSEIQDTGELFF
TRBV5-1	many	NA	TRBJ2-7	TGCGCCAGCAGCTTGGGACACCGGGACACAACCTACGAGCAGTACTTC	CASSLGHRDTTYEQYF
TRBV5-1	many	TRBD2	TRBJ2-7	TGCGCCAGCAGCTTGTACACTAGCGGGCACATAGTCGAGCAGTACTTC	CASSLYTSGHIVEQYF
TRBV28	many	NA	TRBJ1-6	TGTGCCAGCAGATTTACAGGGTCCCGGTCACCCCTCCACTTT	CASRFTGSRSPLHF
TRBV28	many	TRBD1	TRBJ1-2	TGTGCCAGCAGTTTACCTAACAGGGGGCAGAACTATGGCTACACCTTC	CASSLPNRGQNYGYTF
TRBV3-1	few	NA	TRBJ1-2	TGTGCCAGCAGCCCTAGAGGGACGGAGGGTGGCTACACCTTC	CASSPRGTEGGYTF
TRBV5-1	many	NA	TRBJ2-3	TGCGCCAGCAGCTCGACAGTCACAGATACGCAGTATTTT	CASSSTVTDTQYF
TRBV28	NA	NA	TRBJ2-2	TGTGCCAGCAGTTTTGCCAGGGGGGACACCGGGGAGCTGTTTTTT	CASSFARGDTGELFF
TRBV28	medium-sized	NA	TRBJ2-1	TGTGCCAGCAGTCCCGCCCTCTACAATGAGCAGTTCTTC	CASSPALYNEQFF
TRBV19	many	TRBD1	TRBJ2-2	TGTGCCAGTAGTATCAGACAGGGGGCCGGCACCGGGGAGCTGTTTTTT	CASSIRQGAGTGELFF
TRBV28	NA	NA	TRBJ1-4	TGTGCCAGCAGTGAAGCTTTTAATGAAAAACTGTTTTTT	CASSEAFNEKLFF